This TCR beta chain originates from a study of T cell responses to AZD1222 COVID-19 vaccine. Study-level results: Sampled repertoires all dated from after the peak T cell response.

CDR1 is SGHTA, CDR2 FQGNSA, per germline. The trim removed 5 bases at V and 5 bases at J, leaving 5 bases unmatched. This CDR3 contains 15 residues. Generated by immunoSEQ multiplex PCR, the TCRdb table keeps only in-frame clones and is missing some. The table shows roughly 160,000 clones, with about nine tenths occurring only once. Note on this clone: Its specificity is unknown.

The clonotype was recovered from an adult in good health. The sequencing here drew on peripheral blood, taken on day 0 of AZD1222 vaccination. The chain joins TRBV7-2 to TRBJ2-2, with TRBD2 matching 10 bases. The CDR3, as DNA: TGTGCCAGCAGCCCCAGCGGGGGGGATACCGGGGAGCTGTTTTTT. Its protein product is CASSPSGGDTGELFF.